This T cell receptor (beta chain) is from a study of control samples from healthy donors and cancer patients. CDR3 length equals 14 residues. The V end lost 2 bases, the J end lost 12 bases, and 16 bases lay between the germline ends. The germline V gene has CDR1 SGHDN and CDR2 FVKESK. This table comes from immunoSEQ multiplex PCR, and its TCRdb copy is limited to in-frame clones, with some not included. The table has roughly 98,000 clones, 90% to 95% seen once. The receptor's source is a young man in good health. Sequences were obtained from blood. The chain is built from TRBV14 and TRBJ2-2; D may be TRBD1 or TRBD2 (5 bases each). The CDR3, as DNA: TGTGCCAGCAGCCAATATACGGAACCGGGACAGCTGTTTTTT. It specifies CASSQYTEPGQLFF.